The source of this T cell receptor beta chain is a study of vaccination effects on CD4 cells after COVID-19. Study-level findings and limits: Clonal contraction was marked in infection- and vaccine-induced clones late after vaccination.

About this clone: Its antigen remains unknown.

Assay used: immunoSEQ multiplex PCR; TCRdb lists only in-frame clones, some missing. The table has 25,000 to 30,000 clones, over 70% seen once; the top ten hold roughly a tenth. Antigen-specific CD4+ T cells were expanded with viral peptide pools in the ViraFEST assay before sequencing. Researchers isolated CD4+ T cells once about eleven days of culture had elapsed. Of the BNT162b2 and mRNA-1273 vaccines, participants received two doses of one or the other. The authors exchanged half the medium for IL-2 medium on days 3 and 7. Trimming took 3 bases from V and 4 from J; bases not matched to a gene: 9. The germline CDR1 and CDR2 sequences are MNHNS and SASEGT. The CDR3 has 16 amino acids.

The rearrangement links TRBV6-1 to TRBJ2-1; 7 nucleotides match TRBD2. The sequenced sample was CD4+ T cells from PBMCs cultured with HCoV-NL63 spike peptides, obtained after COVID-19 vaccination. The clonotype was recovered from a human donor who received a COVID-19 vaccine. The CDR3 DNA follows: TGTGCCAGCAGTGACCGGTCGGAGCGGGGATACAATGAGCAGTTCTTC. As protein: CASSDRSERGYNEQFF.